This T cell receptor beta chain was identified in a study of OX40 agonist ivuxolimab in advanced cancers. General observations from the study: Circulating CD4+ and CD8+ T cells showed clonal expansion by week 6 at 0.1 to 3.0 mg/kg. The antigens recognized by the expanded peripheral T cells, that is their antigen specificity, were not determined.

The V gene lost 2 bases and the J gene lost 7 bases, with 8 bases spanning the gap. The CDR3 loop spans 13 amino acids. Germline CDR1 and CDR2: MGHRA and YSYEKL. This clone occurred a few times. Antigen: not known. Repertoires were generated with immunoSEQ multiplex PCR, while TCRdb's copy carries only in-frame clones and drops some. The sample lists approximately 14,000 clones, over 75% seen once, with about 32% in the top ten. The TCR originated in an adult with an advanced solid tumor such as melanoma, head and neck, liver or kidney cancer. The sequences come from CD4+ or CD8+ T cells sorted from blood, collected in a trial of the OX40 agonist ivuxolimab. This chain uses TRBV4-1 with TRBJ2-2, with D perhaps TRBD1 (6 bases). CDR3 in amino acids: CASSQIGGGELFF. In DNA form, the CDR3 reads TGCGCCAGCAGCCAAATAGGGGGCGGGGAGCTGTTTTTT.